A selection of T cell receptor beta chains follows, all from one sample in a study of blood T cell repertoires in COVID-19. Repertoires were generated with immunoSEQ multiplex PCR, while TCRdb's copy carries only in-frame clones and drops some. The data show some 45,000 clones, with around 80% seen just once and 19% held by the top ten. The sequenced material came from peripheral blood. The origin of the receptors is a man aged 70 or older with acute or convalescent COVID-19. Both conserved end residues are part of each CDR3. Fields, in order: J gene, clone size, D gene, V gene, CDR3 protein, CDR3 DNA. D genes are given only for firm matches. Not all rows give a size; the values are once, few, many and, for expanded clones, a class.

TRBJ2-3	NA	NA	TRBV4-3	CASSQGLAGGSETDTQYF	TGCGCCAGCAGCCAAGGGCTAGCCGGGGGTTCGGAAACAGATACGCAGTATTTT
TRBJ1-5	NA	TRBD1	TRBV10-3	CAISESSRQGSQPQHF	TGTGCCATCAGTGAGTCTAGTCGACAGGGTAGTCAGCCCCAGCATTTT
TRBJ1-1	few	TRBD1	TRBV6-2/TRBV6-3	CASSSLTGENTEAFF	TGTGCCAGCAGTTCCCTGACAGGGGAGAACACTGAAGCTTTCTTT
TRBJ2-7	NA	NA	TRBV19	CASSDRSYEQYF	TGTGCCAGTAGCGACAGGTCCTACGAGCAGTACTTC
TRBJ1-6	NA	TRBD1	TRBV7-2	CASSLQRDRNSPLHF	TGTGCCAGCAGCTTACAGCGGGACAGGAATTCACCCCTCCACTTT
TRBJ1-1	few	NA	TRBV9	CASSVWAGTEAFF	TGTGCCAGCAGCGTATGGGCGGGCACTGAAGCTTTCTTT
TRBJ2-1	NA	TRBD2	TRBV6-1	CASSESGLAGVFYNEQFF	TGTGCCAGCAGTGAATCCGGACTAGCGGGGGTGTTCTACAATGAGCAGTTCTTC
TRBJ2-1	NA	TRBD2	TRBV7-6	CASSRTGLAGGLNEQFF	TGTGCCAGCAGCCGTACCGGACTAGCGGGGGGTCTCAATGAGCAGTTCTTC
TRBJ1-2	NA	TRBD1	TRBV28	CASSPYRGDYGYTF	TGTGCCAGCAGTCCCTACAGGGGAGACTATGGCTACACCTTC
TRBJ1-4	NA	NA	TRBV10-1	CASSDGGPKEKLFF	TGCGCCAGCAGTGACGGGGGTCCGAAAGAAAAACTGTTTTTT
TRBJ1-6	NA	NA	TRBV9	CASSVGALPEDSPLHF	TGTGCCAGCAGCGTAGGGGCCCTACCGGAGGATTCACCCCTCCACTTT
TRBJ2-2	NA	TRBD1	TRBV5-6	CASSPGTGGDTGELFF	TGTGCCAGCAGCCCCGGGACAGGGGGCGACACCGGGGAGCTGTTTTTT
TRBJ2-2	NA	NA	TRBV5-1	CASSDRTEHGELFF	TGCGCCAGCAGCGACAGGACTGAACACGGGGAGCTGTTTTTT
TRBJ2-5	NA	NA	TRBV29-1	CSVEEGAAETQYF	TGCAGCGTTGAAGAAGGGGCAGCCGAGACCCAGTACTTC
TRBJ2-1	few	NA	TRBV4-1	CASSPTSLFHEQFF	TGCGCCAGCAGCCCCACTTCTCTTTTCCATGAGCAGTTCTTC
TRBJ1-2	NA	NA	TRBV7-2	CASSLDRVHGYTF	TGTGCCAGCAGCTTAGACAGGGTTCATGGCTACACCTTC
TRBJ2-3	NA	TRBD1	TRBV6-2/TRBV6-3	CASSSGRTGTDTQYF	TGTGCCAGCAGTAGCGGAAGGACAGGGACAGATACGCAGTATTTT
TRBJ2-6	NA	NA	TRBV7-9	CASSLAGGISGANVLTF	TGTGCCAGCAGCTTAGCAGGGGGAATCTCTGGGGCCAACGTCCTGACTTTC
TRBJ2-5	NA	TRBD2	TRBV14	CASSQDRSSGGRETQYF	TGTGCCAGCAGCCAAGACCGGAGTAGCGGGGGACGAGAGACCCAGTACTTC
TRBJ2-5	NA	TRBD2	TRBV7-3	CASSRGTRETQYF	TGTGCCAGCAGTCGAGGGACTAGGGAGACCCAGTACTTC
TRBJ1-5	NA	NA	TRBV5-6	CASSLGGSNQPQHF	TGTGCCAGCAGCTTGGGAGGGAGCAATCAGCCCCAGCATTTT
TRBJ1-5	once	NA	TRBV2	CASSRDAGNQPQHF	TGTGCCAGCAGCCGTGACGCGGGCAATCAGCCCCAGCATTTT
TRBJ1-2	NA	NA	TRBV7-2	CASSLGTWGRVYYGYTF	TGTGCCAGCAGCTTAGGAACCTGGGGCAGGGTTTACTATGGCTACACCTTC
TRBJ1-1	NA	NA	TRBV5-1	CASSPTTVNTEAFF	TGCGCCAGCAGCCCCACGACAGTGAACACTGAAGCTTTCTTT
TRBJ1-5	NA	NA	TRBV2	CATSRTGYSNQPQHF	TGTGCCACTTCGAGGACGGGATATAGCAATCAGCCCCAGCATTTT
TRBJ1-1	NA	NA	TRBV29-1	CSARAPGTEAFF	TGCAGCGCCAGGGCTCCAGGCACTGAAGCTTTCTTT